Listed here is a single T cell receptor beta chain. Its antigen is unknown. One end of the junction fails to match germline, which may point to a read error. This sample stems from a study of T-cell reconstitution after alpha-beta-depleted transplantation in children. Findings and limits, study-wide: Alpha-beta T cells present about two months after transplant were reported to originate from several hundred expanded graft clones. A year had passed since transplant, and T-cell counts and diversity by then came mostly from newly produced T cells.

The library targeted TCRbeta and was prepared with unique molecular identifiers. MiXCR was run by TCRdb on the PCR reads, yielding one entry per CDR3 protein. The sample holds 500,000 to 750,000 distinct CDR3 sequences; approximately 12% are singletons and the top ten take 2.2%. CDR1 is SGHTA and CDR2 is FQGNSA in the germline V gene. This CDR3 has 11 residues. The sequencing here drew on PBMCs, mostly from graft donor cells, taken 360 days after TCRalphabeta/CD19-depleted stem cell transplant. The sequence came from a male patient younger than 18 who had a stem cell transplant for acute myeloid leukemia, so the T cells may come from the graft donor. This chain links TRBV7-2 with TRBJ2-7; 7 nucleotides line up with TRBD1. The CDR3 sequence is CASSLAWGQTF. The CDR3 DNA reads as TGTGCCAGCAGCCTGGCTTGGGGACAGACCTTC.